These T cell receptor beta chains were read from a single sample in a study of circulating CD8 cells and anti-PD-1 response in melanoma. MiXCR was run by TCRdb on the reads, yielding one entry per CDR3 protein. There are roughly 430 distinct CDR3 sequences in the sample; under 7.5% occur only once, and less than 20% lies in the top ten. This specimen was CD8+ T cells from PBMCs, taken at baseline or after one month of anti-PD-1 therapy (not recorded which). These receptors came from a human donor with melanoma. Each CDR3 is given with its conserved first and last residue. D genes are given only for firm matches. Size is stated as how often the clone was seen (once, few, many) or a class if it is expanded.

j_call	clone_size	d_call	v_call	cdr3_aa	cdr3_nt
TRBJ1-1	large	-	TRBV29-1	CTTGGWGNTEAFF	TGCACCACCGGCGGGTGGGGGAACACTGAAGCTTTCTTT
TRBJ2-1	medium-sized	TRBD1	TRBV7-3	CASSFGTGLSNKQFF	TGTGCCAGCAGCTTCGGGACAGGCCTTTCCAATAAGCAGTTCTTC
TRBJ2-1	large	-	TRBV20-1	CSARDGGGLNEQFF	TGCAGTGCTAGAGATGGAGGGGGGCTCAATGAGCAGTTCTTC
TRBJ2-3	large	-	TRBV12-3/TRBV12-4	CASSLRLLAERASSTDTQYF	TGTGCCAGCAGTTTAAGGTTGCTGGCTGAACGGGCCTCTAGCACAGATACGCAGTATTTT
TRBJ2-1	large	TRBD2	TRBV9	CASSAGHGGAGNEQFF	TGTGCCAGCAGCGCAGGCCACGGGGGGGCCGGCAATGAGCAGTTCTTC
TRBJ2-1	large	TRBD2	TRBV7-8	CASSLAYLAGGAANEQFF	TGTGCCAGCAGCTTAGCGTATCTAGCGGGGGGAGCCGCTAATGAGCAGTTCTTC
TRBJ2-3	large	-	TRBV18	CASSPWGGTDTQYF	TGTGCCAGCTCACCATGGGGGGGCACAGATACGCAGTATTTT
TRBJ1-1	large	TRBD1	TRBV24-1	CATSAGGTEAFF	TGTGCCACCAGTGCAGGGGGTACTGAAGCTTTCTTT
TRBJ1-2	large	-	TRBV30	CAWRAVLDRIRHGYTF	TGTGCCTGGAGGGCAGTCCTGGACCGGATTAGGCATGGCTACACCTTC
TRBJ1-5	large	-	TRBV18	CASSPEQGKQPQHF	TGTGCCAGCTCACCAGAACAGGGCAAACAGCCCCAGCATTTT
TRBJ2-3	few	-	TRBV19	CASNGGGTDTQYF	TGTGCCAGTAACGGGGGTGGCACAGATACGCAGTATTTT